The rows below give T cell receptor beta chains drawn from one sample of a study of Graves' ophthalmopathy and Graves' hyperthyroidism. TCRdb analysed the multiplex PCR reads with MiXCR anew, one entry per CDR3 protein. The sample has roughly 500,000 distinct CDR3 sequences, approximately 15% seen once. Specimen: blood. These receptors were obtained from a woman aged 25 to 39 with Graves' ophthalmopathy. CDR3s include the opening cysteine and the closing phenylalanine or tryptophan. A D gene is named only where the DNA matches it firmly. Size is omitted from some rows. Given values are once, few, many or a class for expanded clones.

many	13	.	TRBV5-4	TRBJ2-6	CASTSPGTPSLTF	TGTGCCAGCACCTCACCCGGGACTCCGAGTCTGACTTTC
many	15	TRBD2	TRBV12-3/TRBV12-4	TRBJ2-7	CASRRTSGRFGEQYF	TGTGCCAGCAGACGGACTAGCGGGAGGTTCGGCGAGCAGTACTTC
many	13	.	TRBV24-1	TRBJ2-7	CATSTRGPGEQYF	TGTGCCACCAGTACCAGGGGTCCTGGAGAGCAGTACTTC
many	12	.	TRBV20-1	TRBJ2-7	CSASQGSYEQYF	TGCAGTGCTAGCCAGGGATCCTACGAGCAGTACTTC
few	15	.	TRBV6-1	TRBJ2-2	CASRARDIYTGELFF	TGTGCCAGCAGGGCAAGGGACATTTACACCGGGGAGCTGTTTTTT
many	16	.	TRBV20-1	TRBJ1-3	CSAPSPLGGTGNTIYF	TGCAGTGCTCCCTCCCCCCTCGGCGGAACTGGAAACACCATATATTTT
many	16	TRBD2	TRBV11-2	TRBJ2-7	CASSLDGREPAYEQYF	TGTGCCAGCAGCCTTGATGGGCGGGAGCCCGCCTACGAGCAGTACTTC
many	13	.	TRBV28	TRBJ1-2	CASSWTANLGYTF	TGTGCCAGCAGCTGGACAGCGAATCTGGGCTACACCTTC
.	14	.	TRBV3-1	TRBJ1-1	CASSQEVRNTEAFF	TGTGCCAGCAGCCAAGAGGTCCGGAACACTGAAGCTTTCTTT
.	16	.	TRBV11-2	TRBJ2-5	CASSLGGGGAWETQYF	TGTGCCAGCAGCTTAGGGGGAGGGGGCGCTTGGGAGACCCAGTACTTC
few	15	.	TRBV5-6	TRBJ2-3	CASSSYWRDTDTQYF	TGTGCCAGCAGCTCGTATTGGCGGGACACAGATACGCAGTATTTT
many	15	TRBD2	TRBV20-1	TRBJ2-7	CSASLTSGSLSEQYF	TGCAGTGCTAGCCTAACCAGCGGGAGTTTGAGCGAGCAGTACTTC
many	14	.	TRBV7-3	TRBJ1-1	CASSLGTEGTEAFF	TGTGCCAGCAGCCTTGGCACAGAAGGGACTGAAGCTTTCTTT
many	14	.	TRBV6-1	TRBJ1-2	CASRPGTENYGYTF	TGTGCCAGCAGGCCCGGGACGGAGAACTATGGCTACACCTTC
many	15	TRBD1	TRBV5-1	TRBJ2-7	CASSRGTGAPYEQYF	TGCGCCAGCAGCCGCGGGACAGGGGCACCCTACGAGCAGTACTTC
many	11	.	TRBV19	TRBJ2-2	CASSIAGELFF	TGTGCCAGTAGTATCGCCGGGGAGCTGTTTTTT
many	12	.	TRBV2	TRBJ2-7	CAGGQFQDEQYF	TGTGCCGGGGGGCAGTTCCAGGACGAGCAGTACTTC
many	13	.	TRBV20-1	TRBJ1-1	CSARDTVNTEAFF	TGCAGTGCTAGAGATACGGTGAACACTGAAGCTTTCTTT
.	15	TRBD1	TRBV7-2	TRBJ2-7	CASSLAPRGQGEQYF	TGTGCCAGCAGCTTAGCGCCAAGGGGGCAAGGGGAGCAGTACTTC
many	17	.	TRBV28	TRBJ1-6	CASSLSSGLSYNSPLHF	TGTGCCAGCAGTTTAAGCTCAGGGCTCTCCTATAATTCACCCCTCCACTTT
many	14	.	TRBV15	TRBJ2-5	CATSRAGRWETQYF	TGTGCCACCAGCAGAGCCGGCCGGTGGGAGACCCAGTACTTC
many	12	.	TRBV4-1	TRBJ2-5	CASSDLQETQYF	TGCGCCAGCAGTGACCTCCAAGAGACCCAGTACTTC
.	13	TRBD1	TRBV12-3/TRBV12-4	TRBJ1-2	CASSFSQGRGYTF	TGTGCCAGCAGTTTCTCACAGGGGAGGGGCTACACCTTC
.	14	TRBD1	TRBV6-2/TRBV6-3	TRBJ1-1	CASKRQGAYTEAFF	TGTGCCAGCAAAAGACAGGGCGCATACACTGAAGCTTTCTTT
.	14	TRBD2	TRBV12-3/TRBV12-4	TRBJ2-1	CASSQLAGLNEKFF	TGTGCCAGCAGCCAACTAGCGGGACTCAATGAGAAGTTCTTC
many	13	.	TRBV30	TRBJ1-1	CAWSVPERGKAFF	TGTGCCTGGAGTGTGCCCGAGCGGGGAAAAGCTTTCTTT
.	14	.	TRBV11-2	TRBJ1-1	CASSISTGNTEAFF	TGTGCCAGCAGCATTTCGACGGGGAACACTGAAGCTTTCTTT
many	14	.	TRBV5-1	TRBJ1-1	CASSSRGMNTEAFF	TGCGCCAGCAGCTCTCGGGGTATGAACACTGAAGCTTTCTTT
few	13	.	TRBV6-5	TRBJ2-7	CASSLPGGVEQYF	TGTGCCAGCAGTCTACCTGGGGGCGTGGAGCAGTACTTC
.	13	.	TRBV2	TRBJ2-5	CASSDWSQETQYF	TGTGCCAGCAGCGACTGGTCCCAAGAGACCCAGTACTTC
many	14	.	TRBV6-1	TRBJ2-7	CASSDRRNSYEQYF	TGTGCCAGCAGTGACAGGCGAAACTCCTACGAGCAGTACTTC
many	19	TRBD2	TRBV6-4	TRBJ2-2	CASRLGRLAGGPNTGELFF	TGTGCCAGCAGACTGGGGCGACTAGCGGGAGGGCCCAACACCGGGGAGCTGTTTTTT
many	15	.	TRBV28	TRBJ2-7	CASSSGLLASYEQYF	TGTGCCAGCAGTTCAGGATTACTAGCTTCCTACGAGCAGTACTTC
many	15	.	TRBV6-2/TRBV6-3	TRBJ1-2	CASNVNPAGGHGYTF	TGTGCCAGCAACGTAAATCCGGCGGGGGGCCATGGCTACACCTTC
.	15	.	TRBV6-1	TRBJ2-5	CASSEGGLVMETQYF	TGTGCCAGCAGTGAAGGGGGTCTCGTTATGGAGACCCAGTACTTC
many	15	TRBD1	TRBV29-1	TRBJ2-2	CSVEGQGARTGELFF	TGCAGCGTTGAAGGGCAGGGGGCGCGCACCGGGGAGCTGTTTTTT
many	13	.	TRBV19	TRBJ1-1	CASSTPTARGAFF	TGTGCCAGTAGTACGCCGACTGCCCGGGGGGCTTTCTTT
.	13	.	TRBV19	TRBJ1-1	CASSPRGFAEAFF	TGTGCCAGTAGTCCCCGGGGGTTCGCTGAAGCTTTCTTT
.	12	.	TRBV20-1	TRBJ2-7	CSAREQGQEQYF	TGCAGTGCTAGAGAACAGGGCCAAGAGCAGTACTTC
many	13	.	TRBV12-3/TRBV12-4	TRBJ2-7	CASSQTGFNEQYF	TGTGCCAGCAGCCAAACAGGGTTCAACGAGCAGTACTTC
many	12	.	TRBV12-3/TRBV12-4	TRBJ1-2	CASSLKGGGYTF	TGTGCCAGCAGTTTAAAAGGGGGTGGCTACACCTTC
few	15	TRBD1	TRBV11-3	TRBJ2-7	CASSHSGTGPYEQYF	TGTGCCAGCAGCCATTCCGGGACAGGACCCTACGAGCAGTACTTC
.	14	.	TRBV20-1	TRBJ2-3	CSARAPGNTDTQYF	TGCAGTGCTAGAGCCCCGGGAAACACAGATACGCAGTATTTT
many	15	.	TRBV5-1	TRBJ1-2	CASSLGGPVGYGYTF	TGCGCCAGCAGCTTGGGGGGCCCCGTTGGATATGGCTACACCTTC
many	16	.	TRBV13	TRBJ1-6	CASSSRGQNYNSPLHF	TGTGCCAGCAGCTCCCGCGGACAGAACTATAATTCACCCCTCCACTTT
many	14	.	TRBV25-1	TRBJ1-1	CATKKVGMDTEAFF	TGTGCCACCAAAAAAGTGGGGATGGACACTGAAGCTTTCTTT
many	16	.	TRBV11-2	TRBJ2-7	CASSLDLEGRGYEQYF	TGTGCCAGCAGCTTAGATCTTGAGGGCAGGGGCTACGAGCAGTACTTC
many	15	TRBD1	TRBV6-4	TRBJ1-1	CASRLTGGEGDEAFF	TGTGCCAGCAGGCTTACAGGGGGCGAGGGTGATGAAGCTTTCTTT
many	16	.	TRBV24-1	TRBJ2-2	CATSDSDAANTGELFF	TGTGCCACCAGTGATTCCGACGCAGCTAACACCGGGGAGCTGTTTTTT
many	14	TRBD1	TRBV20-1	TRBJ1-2	CSAGGQGDNYGYTF	TGCAGTGCTGGCGGACAGGGCGATAACTATGGCTACACCTTC
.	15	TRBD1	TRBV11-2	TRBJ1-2	CASSPGQGAEYGYTF	TGTGCCAGCAGCCCCGGACAGGGGGCTGAGTATGGCTACACCTTC
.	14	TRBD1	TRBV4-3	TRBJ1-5	CASSQDRGPQPQHF	TGCGCCAGCAGCCAAGACAGGGGGCCTCAGCCCCAGCATTTT
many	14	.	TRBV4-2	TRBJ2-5	CASSQDIKVETQYF	TGTGCCAGCAGCCAAGATATAAAGGTGGAGACCCAGTACTTC
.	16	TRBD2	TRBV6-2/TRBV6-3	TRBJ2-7	CASSRTTSGPSYEQYF	TGTGCCAGCAGCCGGACGACTAGCGGGCCTTCCTACGAGCAGTACTTC
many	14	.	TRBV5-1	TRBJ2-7	CASSLVRGNYEQYF	TGCGCCAGCAGCTTGGTAAGGGGGAACTACGAGCAGTACTTC
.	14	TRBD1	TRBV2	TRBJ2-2	CASRPGQGGGELFF	TGTGCCAGCAGGCCGGGACAGGGTGGCGGGGAGCTGTTTTTT
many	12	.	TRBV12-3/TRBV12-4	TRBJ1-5	CASRRGHQPQHF	TGTGCCAGCCGCAGGGGACATCAGCCCCAGCATTTT